Listed here are 32 T cell receptor beta chains from one sample, sequenced in a study of monozygotic twins with inflammatory bowel disease (dated by TCRdb to about 2019). The library relied on 5' RACE. Sequencing took place on an Illumina HiSeq 2500. The reads went through TCRdb reprocessing, and each CDR3 protein sequence gets one entry with no DNA. The data table for this sample lists around 410,000 distinct CDR3 sequences. Of the sample, around 2.3% falls within the top ten clones. The sample taken for sequencing was blood. The receptors shown here come from a human donor with ulcerative colitis or Crohn's disease, or a healthy co-twin of an affected twin (not recorded which).

The chain uses TRBV7-2 and TRBJ2-1; absent DNA, TCRdb's TRBD2 call cannot be checked. Germline V gene sequence: CDR1 SGHTA, CDR2 FQGNSA. CDR3 size: 16 residues. CDR3 region: CASSPRLAGSYNEQFF. Combining the CDR3 with reference TRBV7-2 and TRBJ2-1 gives the whole variable domain GAGVSQSPSNKVTEKGKDVELRCDPISGHTALYWYRQSLGQGLEFLIYFQGNSAPDKSGLPSDRFSAERTGGSVSTLTIQRTQQEDSAVYLCASSPRLAGSYNEQFFGPGTRLTVL.

The J gene is TRBJ2-1, the V gene TRBV30; TCRdb indicates TRBD1, and absent DNA this call remains unverified. Germline CDR1 reads GTSNPN; CDR2 reads SVGIG (reference sequence). The CDR3 covers 17 residues. CDR3 sequence: CAWSSLWGGGPYNEQFF.

V is TRBV7-9 and J is TRBJ1-2. The CDR3 sequence is 14 residues long. Per the germline V gene, CDR1 is SEHNR and CDR2 is FQNEAQ (reference sequence). The CDR3 protein is CASSVTGPDHGYTF.

J is TRBJ2-6 and V is TRBV7-2. The CDR3 sequence is 14 residues long. Germline values: CDR1 SGHTA, CDR2 FQGNSA. The CDR3 loop reads CASSSFSGANVLTF.

V gene TRBV3-1 combines with J gene TRBJ2-7; TCRdb indicates TRBD1, and absent DNA this call remains unverified. The CDR3 spans 16 residues. Germline lookup yields CDR1 LGHDT and CDR2 YNNKEL (reference sequence). The CDR3 loop reads CASSQSPDRGLVEQYF.

The rearrangement joins TRBV29-1 to TRBJ2-2; as DNA is missing, the TRBD2 call by TCRdb cannot be tested. The CDR3 contains 15 residues. The germline V gene has CDR1 SQVTM and CDR2 ANQGSEA. The CDR3: CSVTTLAGYTGELFF.

The rearrangement links TRBV6-1 to TRBJ2-3; TCRdb lists TRBD2, though no DNA is available to test this call. The CDR3 spans 18 residues. From germline, CDR1 is MNHNS and CDR2 SASEGT. CDR3 residues: CASSEATSGGLYTDTQYF.

The chain has TRBV5-1 and TRBJ1-1; there is no DNA to check the TCRdb D call of TRBD1. The V gene's germline CDR1 is SGHRS and CDR2 YFSETQ. The CDR3 loop spans 13 amino acids. The CDR3 reads CASSLRGPHGAFF.

The chain uses TRBV20-1 and TRBJ2-7; TCRdb proposes TRBD1, but this gene call is untestable without DNA. From germline, CDR1 is DFQATT and CDR2 SNEGSKA (reference sequence). The CDR3 sequence is 12 residues long. CDR3 amino acids: CSALRDWAVGYF.

The rearrangement joins TRBV2 to TRBJ1-5; TCRdb designates TRBD1, a call that cannot be tested without DNA. The germline CDR1 and CDR2 sequences are SNHLY and FYNNEI. The CDR3 has 14 residues. The CDR3 spells CASNPGGAFQPQHF.

The rearrangement uses TRBV20-1 and TRBJ2-3; TCRdb's D gene call, TRBD1, goes unchecked for lack of DNA. The CDR3 loop spans 14 amino acids. CDR1 DFQATT and CDR2 SNEGSKA come from the germline V gene (reference sequence). The CDR3 here is CSAAPPKHTDTQYF.

The chain is built from TRBV20-1 and TRBJ2-1; TCRdb gives TRBD1 as the D gene, but with no DNA this cannot be confirmed. Germline V gene lookup returns CDR1 DFQATT and CDR2 SNEGSKA (reference sequence). The CDR3 has 13 amino acids. The CDR3 spells CSANRDSYNEQFF.

This chain uses TRBV5-4 with TRBJ2-7; the D call of TRBD1 rests on TCRdb alone, since no DNA is present to check it. CDR3 length: 16 amino acids. Germline values: CDR1 SGHNT, CDR2 YYREEE (reference sequence). The chain's CDR3 is CASSSYRETNSYEQYF.

This sequence joins TRBV6-5 and TRBJ1-4. Germline loops: CDR1 MNHEY, CDR2 SVGAGI. CDR3 size: 13 residues. The CDR3 protein is CASSYRRSEKLFF.

The chain carries TRBV28 and TRBJ1-2. CDR1 MDHEN and CDR2 SYDVKM come from the germline V gene. The CDR3 loop spans 13 amino acids. CDR3 sequence reads: CASSEDRNYGYTF.

J is TRBJ2-7 and V is TRBV6-5; TCRdb names TRBD2, which stays unverified in the absence of DNA. This CDR3 has 15 amino acids. The germline CDR1 and CDR2 sequences are MNHEY and SVGAGI. Here the CDR3 reads CASSYRGVLAGEQYF.

The chain employs TRBV20-1 and TRBJ2-6; TCRdb picks TRBD1, but there is no DNA to check that call. The germline gives CDR1 DFQATT, CDR2 SNEGSKA (reference sequence). The length of the CDR3 is 14 residues. The CDR3 loop reads CSAIPGTGANVLTF.

The V and J genes are TRBV13 and TRBJ1-2. Germline lookup yields CDR1 PRHDT and CDR2 FYEKMQ (reference sequence). CDR3 length: 16 amino acids. The CDR3 sequence is CASRPTPSSGPGGYTF.

The V call is TRBV20-1, the J call TRBJ1-2; with no DNA, the TCRdb D assignment of TRBD1 cannot be verified. The CDR3 totals 13 residues. The V gene's germline CDR1 is DFQATT and CDR2 SNEGSKA (reference sequence). The chain's CDR3 is CSARSAGHYGYTF.

The rearrangement links TRBV12-3 or TRBV12-4 to TRBJ1-5. The CDR3 runs 15 residues. The CDR3 spells CASSNPGGINQPQHF.

V usage is TRBV20-1 and J usage is TRBJ2-7. Germline-derived CDR1 and CDR2 are DFQATT and SNEGSKA (reference sequence). This CDR3 has 13 residues. This CDR3 reads CSARFLGPAEQYF.

The chain employs TRBV28 and TRBJ2-7. There are 14 residues in the CDR3. Germline V gives CDR1 MDHEN, CDR2 SYDVKM. CDR3 sequence reads: CASRIYGTSYEQYF.

V is TRBV28 and J is TRBJ2-3; TCRdb reports TRBD2, a call that lacks DNA to check it against. The CDR3 runs to 16 residues. Looked up from germline, CDR1 is MDHEN and CDR2 is SYDVKM. The CDR3 here is CASSFGTSGRGDTQYF. Full variable domain (outside the CDR3, taken from reference TRBV28 and TRBJ2-3): DVKVTQSSRYLVKRTGEKVFLECVQDMDHENMFWYRQDPGLGLRLIYFSYDVKMKEKGDIPEGYSVSREKKERFSLILESASTNQTSMYLCASSFGTSGRGDTQYFGPGTRLTVL.

J is TRBJ2-3 and V is TRBV5-1; the TCRdb D gene call, TRBD2, has no DNA to confirm it. The CDR3 length is 16 residues. CDR1 and CDR2 (germline): SGHRS, YFSETQ. The CDR3 region is CASSIGRRDVDGTQYF.

The V call is TRBV9, the J call TRBJ2-3; TCRdb selects TRBD1, and the lack of DNA leaves this call unchecked. Per the germline V gene, CDR1 is SGDLS and CDR2 is YYNGEE. This CDR3 region has 13 residues. The CDR3 spells CASSVVGADTQYF.

J is TRBJ2-1 and V is TRBV12-5; TCRdb reports TRBD1, a call that lacks DNA to check it against. The CDR3 runs 15 residues. Germline CDR1 and CDR2: LGHNT and FRNRAP. This CDR3 reads CASGLVGGSYNEQFF.

V usage is TRBV7-9 and J usage is TRBJ2-3. CDR3 length: 16 residues. Germline V gene data show CDR1 as SEHNR and CDR2 as FQNEAQ (reference sequence). CDR3 in amino acids: CASSLVRPRYTDTQYF.

The chain recombines TRBV5-4 with TRBJ2-7. The germline CDR1 and CDR2 sequences are SGHNT and YYREEE (reference sequence). CDR3 length equals 12 residues. This CDR3 reads CASSWGFNEQYF.

V usage is TRBV6-1 and J usage is TRBJ2-1; absent DNA, TCRdb's TRBD2 call cannot be checked. Germline CDR1 is MNHNS and CDR2 is SASEGT. CDR3 length: 16 residues. CDR3 region: CASGMERGGSYNEQFF.

The genes are TRBV19 and TRBJ2-1; TCRdb calls TRBD1, which cannot be checked without DNA. Germline V gene lookup returns CDR1 LNHDA and CDR2 SQIVND (reference sequence). CDR3 length: 13 amino acids. CDR3 amino acids: CASTVGTGNEQFF.

This rearrangement joins TRBV20-1 to TRBJ2-1; the TRBD1 assignment by TCRdb is unverifiable without DNA. The CDR3 runs 15 residues. Germline CDR1 and CDR2: DFQATT and SNEGSKA (reference sequence). CDR3 sequence: CSAYSPGQGLDEQFF.

The chain employs TRBV6-2 or TRBV6-3 and TRBJ2-3; TCRdb's D gene call, TRBD1, goes unchecked for lack of DNA. From germline, CDR1 is MNHEY and CDR2 SVGEGT. The CDR3 is 18 residues long. The CDR3 region is CASSYTGTGGSGTDTQYF.